This passage covers 16 T cell receptor beta chains from one sample sequenced in a study of cytomegalovirus exposure and HLA in healthy donors. The PCR employed 60 Vbeta primers together with 13 Jbeta primers. Using immunoSEQ multiplex PCR, the repertoire was profiled, and TCRdb retains in-frame clones only, with some absent. Seen here are about 78,000 clones, around 80% observed once, and the top ten hold 1.1%. Specimen: PBMCs. The source is a male donor in good health and CMV-seronegative.

V gene TRBV27 combines with J gene TRBJ1-1, with a possible D match to TRBD1 (5 bases). Deletions cut 5 bases from V and 0 bases from J, with 16 bases between. The CDR3 loop spans 16 amino acids. Looked up from germline, CDR1 is MNHEY and CDR2 is SMNVEV (reference sequence). CDR3 coding DNA: TGTGCCAGCAGTGACCCCAGCACAGGTATGAACACTGAAGCTTTCTTT. Translating it yields CASSDPSTGMNTEAFF.

This chain joins TRBV6-1 and TRBJ1-5, with 9 bases matching TRBD1. Losses at the gene ends were 4 bases for V and 0 bases for J; bases not matched to a gene: 7. Germline V gives CDR1 MNHNS, CDR2 SASEGT. The CDR3 is made up of 17 amino acids. The CDR3 sequence: CASSAGTGLYSNQPQHF. The CDR3 region has the DNA TGTGCCAGCAGTGCCGGGACAGGGCTATATAGCAATCAGCCCCAGCATTTT.

The chain links TRBV6-5 to TRBJ2-1; TRBD1 might be the D (5 bases). The CDR3 totals 14 residues. Germline V gene data show CDR1 as MNHEY and CDR2 as SVGAGI. V gave up 7 bases and J gave up 4 bases, with 14 bases separating them. The CDR3 sequence: CASKPDKPYNEQFF. The CDR3 region has the DNA TGTGCCAGCAAACCGGACAAACCTTACAATGAGCAGTTCTTC.

This chain joins TRBV7-8 and TRBJ1-6; TRBD1 might be the D (6 bases). The V and J ends lost 6 bases and 6 bases respectively, with 15 bases between them. The CDR3 loop spans 15 amino acids. Looked up from germline, CDR1 is SGHVS and CDR2 is FQNEAQ. CDR3 amino acids: CASRGAGVSNSPLHF. CDR3 bases: TGTGCCAGCAGGGGGGCGGGAGTTAGTAATTCACCCCTCCACTTT.

This clone was counted between two and nine times. The rearrangement links TRBV7-9 to TRBJ2-5; 13 nucleotides line up with TRBD2. The CDR3 totals 16 residues. In germline, CDR1 is SEHNR, CDR2 FQNEAQ (reference sequence). The V gene end was trimmed by 5 bases and the J gene end by 5 bases; junction bases not matched to a gene: 8. CDR3 sequence: CASSPRTSGGSETQYF. DNA for the CDR3: TGTGCCAGCAGCCCCAGGACTAGCGGGGGAAGTGAGACCCAGTACTTC.

The chain has TRBV30 and TRBJ1-1; D is ambiguous. V was shortened by 5 bases and J by 1 base, with 14 bases between the two germline ends. The CDR3 extends over 14 amino acids. Per germline, CDR1 GTSNPN and CDR2 SVGIG (reference sequence). The CDR3 sequence: CAWAPHLTNTEAFF. CDR3 nucleotides: TGTGCCTGGGCCCCACATCTTACGAACACTGAAGCTTTCTTT.

The chain links TRBV27 to TRBJ2-6; 10 positions agree with TRBD1. Germline loops: CDR1 MNHEY, CDR2 SMNVEV (reference sequence). The V gene end was trimmed by 4 bases and the J gene end by 3 bases; junction bases not matched to a gene: 12. This CDR3 contains 19 residues. For the CDR3, the DNA is TGTGCCAGCAGTTCGCCCGGGACAGGGGTTTACTTTGGGGCCAACGTCCTGACTTTC. Amino acid sequence: CASSSPGTGVYFGANVLTF.

The chain couples TRBV30 to TRBJ1-2, with D unresolved. The germline V and J ends were trimmed by 2 bases and 4 bases, with 8 bases remaining between them. Germline CDR1 GTSNPN, CDR2 SVGIG (reference sequence). This CDR3 region has 12 residues. The CDR3 sequence is CAWSSGSYGYTF. The CDR3 DNA sequence: TGTGCCTGGAGTTCGGGGAGCTATGGCTACACCTTC.

V usage is TRBV5-4 and J usage is TRBJ2-7; D perhaps matches TRBD1 (5 bases). The CDR3 contains 14 residues. V gave up 3 bases and J gave up 0 bases, with 10 bases separating them. The germline V gene encodes CDR1 SGHNT and CDR2 YYREEE (reference sequence). The CDR3 DNA reads TGTGCCAGCAGCTACCTGGACAACTCCTACGAGCAGTACTTC. Translated: CASSYLDNSYEQYF.

The chain employs TRBV19 and TRBJ2-7; 9 bases align to TRBD1. Germline loops: CDR1 LNHDA, CDR2 SQIVND (reference sequence). J lost 5 bases, V lost 5 bases, and 7 bases had no gene match. This CDR3 has 14 residues. CDR3 protein: CASSYPGQGDEQYF. CDR3 nucleotide sequence: TGTGCCAGTAGTTACCCGGGACAGGGAGACGAGCAGTACTTC. Filled out from reference TRBV19 and TRBJ2-7, the complete variable domain reads DGGITQSPKYLFRKEGQNVTLSCEQNLNHDAMYWYRQDPGQGLRLIYYSQIVNDFQKGDIAEGYSVSREKKESFPLTVTSAQKNPTAFYLCASSYPGQGDEQYFGPGTRLTVT.

This chain links TRBV30 with TRBJ1-4, with D uncertain. The CDR3 is made up of 16 amino acids. The V end lost 0 bases, the J end lost 0 bases, and 11 bases lay between the germline ends. Germline V gives CDR1 GTSNPN, CDR2 SVGIG (reference sequence). The CDR3 protein is CAWSVLAGTTNEKLFF. The CDR3 coding sequence is TGTGCCTGGAGTGTACTGGCAGGCACAACTAATGAAAAACTGTTTTTT.

The sample holds one count of this clone. The chain employs TRBV27 and TRBJ2-7, with 8 nucleotides matching TRBD1. The CDR3 is 16 amino acids. V dropped 4 bases and J dropped 5; count of bases not matched to a gene: 13. The germline gives CDR1 MNHEY, CDR2 SMNVEV (reference sequence). DNA of the CDR3: TGTGCCAGCAGTTCCCCCCTCGGGACAGGTTTGGACGAGCAGTACTTC. This translates into CASSSPLGTGLDEQYF.

This rearrangement joins TRBV5-1 to TRBJ1-4; the match to TRBD1 covers 7 bases. The CDR3 covers 15 residues. Germline V gene data show CDR1 as SGHRS and CDR2 as YFSETQ. The junction had 6 bases not matched to a gene; V was cut back by 2 bases and J by 5 bases. The CDR3 is CASSLEGQLNEKLFF. CDR3 nucleotides: TGCGCCAGCAGCTTAGAGGGACAGCTAAATGAAAAACTGTTTTTT.

This chain joins TRBV6-1 and TRBJ2-7; D might be TRBD2 (6 bases). The CDR3 is 15 residues long. Germline V gene data show CDR1 as MNHNS and CDR2 as SASEGT. Between the trimmed V and J ends, which lost 0 bases and 2 bases, there was a span of 11 bases. The CDR3 bases are TGTGCCAGCAGTGAAGCCTGGGGACTTACCTACGAGCAGTACTTC. This sequence encodes CASSEAWGLTYEQYF.

This chain connects TRBV2 to TRBJ2-7; TRBD1 aligns across 10 bases. The germline CDR1 and CDR2 sequences are SNHLY and FYNNEI. The CDR3 is 15 amino acids. J was trimmed by 2 bases and V by 7 bases; bases with no gene match: 8. In nucleotides, the CDR3 is TGTGCCAGCAACGCCGGGACAGGGGTGACCTACGAGCAGTACTTC. This encodes CASNAGTGVTYEQYF.

V gene TRBV5-1 combines with J gene TRBJ1-2, with 7 bases identical to TRBD1. From germline, CDR1 is SGHRS and CDR2 YFSETQ. The CDR3 length is 13 residues. V gave up 0 bases and J gave up 5 bases; unmatched junction bases: 1. CDR3 sequence: CASSLAGQYGYTF. CDR3 DNA: TGCGCCAGCAGCTTGGCGGGACAGTATGGCTACACCTTC.